This T cell receptor (beta chain) came from a study of T cell responses to AZD1222 COVID-19 vaccine. Study findings and constraints: Seropositive AZD1222 recipients at baseline numbered only five or six. When two AZD1222 doses had been given, Spike-specific TCR breadth and depth rose. Reportedly, nearly half the spike-specific TCRs target unmutated variant regions. Repertoires were collected only later (after the peak T cell response had occurred).

The germline CDR1 and CDR2 sequences are MDHEN and SYDVKM. This CDR3 is built from 13 residues. The V segment lost 7 bases and the J segment 3 bases; nucleotides outside the gene matches: 5. TCRdb's table, derived via immunoSEQ multiplex PCR, lists solely in-frame clones and lacks some. The profile shows 100,000 to 150,000 clones, roughly 89% of them singletons. With regard to this clone: Its specificity is not known.

The sample consisted of peripheral blood, taken 28 days after the second AZD1222 dose. The receptor was derived from an adult who received the AZD1222 COVID-19 vaccine. The rearrangement uses TRBV28 and TRBJ1-2; 7 bases fit TRBD1. The CDR3 sequence: CASTTDRDYGYTF. CDR3 coding DNA: TGTGCCAGCACCACAGACAGGGACTATGGCTACACCTTC.